What follows are 14 T cell receptor beta chains derived from one specimen sequenced in a study of T cell repertoires in cytomegalovirus infection. Antigen specificity for these receptors is unknown. TCRdb re-analysed the reads in MiXCR, keeping a single row per CDR3 protein. Altogether around 800,000 distinct CDR3 sequences are present, 32% being singletons, with the ten largest covering around 12%. This specimen consisted of cultured CD8+ T cells from PBMCs, obtained from culture after CMV antigen stimulation. The source is a human donor in good health (CMV status not recorded). Some clones in this sample may be carry-over from other donors' samples.

The rearrangement links TRBV29-1 to TRBJ2-1; no definite D call. The ends were cut back, 3 bases at V and 9 bases at J, with 3 bases in the middle. CDR3 length: 9 residues. Germline V lookup: CDR1 SQVTM, CDR2 ANQGSEA. The CDR3 bases are TGCAGCGTTGATACTGAGCAGTTCTTC. It is translated as CSVDTEQFF.

This clonotype was counted ten times or more. The gene calls are TRBV7-9 and TRBJ2-2, with 9 bases identical to TRBD1. Germline V gene data show CDR1 as SEHNR and CDR2 as FQNEAQ (reference sequence). Losses at the gene ends were 5 bases for V and 1 base for J; bases not matched to a gene: 2. The CDR3 totals 15 residues. As DNA, the CDR3 is TGTGCCAGCAGCCGGGGACAGGGGAACACCGGGGAGCTGTTTTTT. The encoded protein is CASSRGQGNTGELFF.

This chain joins TRBV20-1 and TRBJ1-1; possible D gene TRBD1, 6 bases. Germline V gives CDR1 DFQATT, CDR2 SNEGSKA (reference sequence). The V and J ends lost 6 bases and 7 bases respectively, with 18 bases between them. The CDR3 extends over 13 amino acids. The CDR3 is CSARDMPWHEAFF. In DNA form, the CDR3 reads TGCAGTGCCAGGGACATGCCTTGGCATGAAGCTTTCTTT.

This clonotype was counted at least ten times. This rearrangement joins TRBV6-5 to TRBJ1-1; no definite D call. The CDR3 extends over 13 amino acids. The germline gives CDR1 MNHEY, CDR2 SVGAGI. The ends were cut back, 0 bases at V and 6 bases at J, with 8 bases in the middle. In DNA, the CDR3 is TGTGCCAGCAGTTACTCGAGAGGTTCTGAAGCTTTCTTT. This sequence encodes CASSYSRGSEAFF.

A few counts support this clonotype. This rearrangement joins TRBV20-1 to TRBJ1-1; D uncertain. The V end lost 5 bases, the J end lost 4 bases, and 14 bases lay between the germline ends. Per germline, CDR1 DFQATT and CDR2 SNEGSKA (reference sequence). CDR3 size: 13 residues. The CDR3: CSAATPTSTEAFF. The CDR3 DNA sequence: TGCAGTGCTGCGACCCCTACCAGCACTGAAGCTTTCTTT.

The genes are TRBV4-2 and TRBJ2-2; D gene unclear. The CDR3 is 13 residues long. Germline values: CDR1 LGHNA, CDR2 YNFKEQ. V lost 1 base, J lost 7 bases, and 7 bases lay in between. CDR3 region: CASSQGVYGELFF. DNA for the CDR3: TGTGCCAGCAGCCAAGGGGTTTACGGGGAGCTGTTTTTT.

This clonotype was seen at least ten times. The CDR3 spells CASSLSRGREQYF. Here the CDR3 DNA reads TGTGCCAGCAGCTTAAGCAGGGGGAGGGAGCAGTACTTC. This chain connects TRBV7-6 to TRBJ2-7; D is perhaps TRBD1 (7 bases). The CDR3 spans 13 residues. V was pared by 2 bases and J by 7 bases, with 12 bases between. Looked up from germline, CDR1 is SGHVS and CDR2 is FNYEAQ.

V is TRBV18 and J is TRBJ2-2; TRBD1 matches at 7 bases. Germline CDR1 is KGHSH and CDR2 is LQKENI. The CDR3 has 16 amino acids. V lost 2 bases and J lost 4; bases outside the gene matches: 7. The CDR3, as DNA: TGTGCCAGCTCACCAGAACCGGGACAGAGCACCGGGGAGCTGTTTTTT. Protein sequence: CASSPEPGQSTGELFF.

This chain joins TRBV12-3 or TRBV12-4 and TRBJ2-3, with D possibly being TRBD2 (5 bases). V lost 6 bases and J 0 bases, leaving 10 bases between the germline ends. The CDR3 has 14 residues. In DNA, the CDR3 is TGTGCCAGCAGAAGCGGTGTTAGCACAGATACGCAGTATTTT. Residues: CASRSGVSTDTQYF.

V gene TRBV4-2 combines with J gene TRBJ2-1; 9 positions match TRBD1. V was pared by 6 bases and J by 5 bases, with 2 bases of the junction left unmatched. CDR3 length: 13 amino acids. Germline V gene lookup returns CDR1 LGHNA and CDR2 YNFKEQ. The CDR3 DNA reads as TGTGCCAGCAGGAGACAGGGGGACAATGAGCAGTTCTTC. This gives the protein CASRRQGDNEQFF.

This chain uses TRBV6-1 with TRBJ1-1; D gene unclear. CDR1 is MNHNS and CDR2 is SASEGT in the germline V gene. The V end lost 8 bases, the J end lost 2 bases, and 9 bases lay between the germline ends. There are 12 residues in the CDR3. The DNA of the CDR3 is TGTGCCAGCCCGGAGGGTAACACTGAAGCTTTCTTT. Protein product: CASPEGNTEAFF.

This clonotype was picked up a small number of times. V usage is TRBV6-2 or TRBV6-3 and J usage is TRBJ2-1; 8 bases map to TRBD1. The CDR3 loop spans 16 amino acids. CDR1 and CDR2 from the germline V gene are MNHEY and SVGEGT. Germline trimming cut 0 bases from V and 4 bases from J; bases unmatched to any gene: 5. This CDR3 is CASSYSGDRGYNEQFF. CDR3 bases: TGTGCCAGCAGTTACTCAGGAGACAGGGGTTACAATGAGCAGTTCTTC.

The chain has TRBV7-9 and TRBJ2-7; the match to TRBD2 covers 8 bases. V shed 4 bases, J shed 0 bases, and the junction held 17 bases outside the gene matches. CDR1 SEHNR and CDR2 FQNEAQ come from the germline V gene (reference sequence). The CDR3 runs 19 residues. The CDR3 DNA is TGTGCCAGCAGCTACCGGGGTAGCGGGGAAACGCCAGCCTCCTACGAGCAGTACTTC. Protein: CASSYRGSGETPASYEQYF.

A word on this clonotype: A read error may account for a junction end that differs from germline. The V and J genes are TRBV7-7 and TRBJ2-3; 9 bases are a match to TRBD2. The germline V gene has CDR1 SSHAT and CDR2 FNYEAQ (reference sequence). The CDR3 length is 18 residues. CDR3 sequence reads: CASSLDGGGAKAMDTQYF. In nucleotides, the CDR3 is TGTGCTAGCAGCTTAGACGGCGGGGGGGCAAAGGCAATGGATACGCAGTATTTT. The full variable domain, its missing parts supplied by reference TRBV7-7 and TRBJ2-3, is GAGVSQSPRYKVTKRGQDVTLRCDPISSHATLYWYQQALGQGPEFLTYFNYEAQPDKSGLPSDRFSAERPEGSISTLTIQRTEQRDSAMYRCASSLDGGGAKAMDTQYFGPGTRLTVL.